This TCR beta chain was recovered during a study of human T cells and chemical hapten exposure. Turning to the study itself: On approximately 2 cm by approximately 2 cm of upper inner arm skin, sensitization was performed with 2% DPC.

TCRdb independently ran MiXCR on the RACE reads; one entry per CDR3 protein. The profile shows approximately 370,000 distinct CDR3 sequences, over 5% of them singletons. Specified time point: pre-sensitization, week 0. Treatment of the sample: therapeutic diphenylcyclopropenone sensitization with weekly scalp DPC. Between the trimmed V and J ends, which lost 6 bases and 0 bases, there was a span of 18 bases. The CDR3 sequence is 18 residues long. Germline loops: CDR1 MNHEY, CDR2 SMNVEV (reference sequence). The receptor was isolated from a woman under 30 with alopecia areata. Some clones in this sample may be carry-over from other donors' samples. The input for sequencing was whole blood, taken in connection with sensitization to the hapten diphenylcyclopropenone (DPC). This chain links TRBV27 with TRBJ1-6; a possible D gene is TRBD1 (6 bases). The CDR3 reads CASSHFIRGASYNSPLHF. The CDR3 DNA is TGTGCCAGCAGCCACTTTATACGGGGGGCCTCCTATAATTCACCCCTCCACTTT.